The sequence of this T cell receptor beta chain was determined in a study of blood T cells in healthy people across ages. A few counts support this clonotype. Alongside a J-beta primer mix, a sample-barcoded 5' primer served in a second PCR lasting about 7 to 11 cycles. Each CDR3 protein is one row after TCRdb ran MiXCR on the 5' RACE reads. Among around 1,700,000 distinct CDR3 sequences listed, roughly 27% were seen once. The CDR3 sequence is 15 residues long. The V end was cut by 2 bases, the J end by 0 bases, with 11 bases between. Germline assignment: CDR1 MGHRA and CDR2 YSYEKL. The clonotype comes from a woman in her thirties in good health. The sequenced sample consisted of blood. V usage is TRBV4-1 and J usage is TRBJ2-7; D perhaps matches TRBD2 (5 bases). In DNA form, the CDR3 reads TGCGCCAGCAGCCAAACAGACGGGGTCTCCTACGAGCAGTACTTC. Protein product: CASSQTDGVSYEQYF.